This record covers a single T cell receptor (beta chain). Its cognate antigen is unknown. Trimming took 7 bases from V and 1 from J; bases not matched to a gene: 10. The germline V gene encodes CDR1 MDHEN and CDR2 SYDVKM. The CDR3 totals 16 residues. The sample comes from a study of radiotherapy plus CTLA-4 blockade in lung cancer. Broader study findings: It was early blood T cell clone dynamics, with interferon-beta, that reportedly best predicted response.

Some clones are missing from TCRdb's copy, which holds only in-frame ones; the method was immunoSEQ multiplex PCR. The table lists about 88,000 clones, approximately 75% of them singletons. The sequence was collected from a human donor with non-small cell lung cancer that progressed on radiotherapy plus ipilimumab. The gene calls are TRBV28 and TRBJ1-2; 9 bases agree with TRBD1. The sequences come from peripheral blood, collected from a patient treated with radiotherapy plus ipilimumab. In DNA form, the CDR3 reads TGTGCCAGCAACTTAGTCCCGGGACAGGGTAACTATGGCTACACCTTC. Residues: CASNLVPGQGNYGYTF.